These 21 T cell receptor beta chains were sequenced from one sample in a study of blood T cell repertoires in COVID-19. Data came from immunoSEQ multiplex PCR; TCRdb stores just in-frame clones and leaves some out. The profile shows about 140,000 clones, around 90% of them singletons. Sample: peripheral blood. Receptors were obtained from a woman between 55 and 75 years old with acute or convalescent COVID-19.

The chain uses TRBV6-2 or TRBV6-3 and TRBJ2-5; 13 nucleotides line up with TRBD2. The trim removed 4 bases at V and 7 bases at J, leaving 12 bases unmatched. This CDR3 has 17 residues. The germline CDR1 and CDR2 sequences are MNHEY and SVGEGT. CDR3 in amino acids: CASSSDAGTSGVGTQYF. For the CDR3, the DNA is TGTGCCAGCAGTTCCGATGCCGGGACTAGCGGGGTTGGGACCCAGTACTTC.

This clone was seen a few times. The chain carries TRBV29-1 and TRBJ2-2; 12 positions agree with TRBD2. The CDR3 totals 15 residues. Trimming cost V 4 bases and J 2 bases; bases outside gene matches: 2. The V gene's germline CDR1 is SQVTM and CDR2 ANQGSEA. The CDR3 is CSVGLAGANTGELFF. CDR3 nucleotide sequence: TGCAGCGTTGGACTAGCGGGGGCCAACACCGGGGAGCTGTTTTTT.

The rearrangement joins TRBV25-1 to TRBJ1-2; D is unclear. Trimming took off 2 bases at V and 7 bases at J, with 14 bases between the two ends. This CDR3 region has 14 residues. Germline assignment: CDR1 MGHDK and CDR2 SYGVNS. CDR3: CASSERRSGSGYTF. The CDR3 nucleotides are TGTGCCAGCAGTGAACGAAGGTCGGGAAGTGGCTACACCTTC.

The genes are TRBV6-1 and TRBJ1-5; 8 bases align to TRBD1. After removal of 2 bases from V and 7 bases from J, the junction contained 7 bases not matched to a gene. CDR1 is MNHNS and CDR2 is SASEGT in the germline V gene. The CDR3 is 15 amino acids. CDR3 sequence: CASSELTGVDQPQHF. Written as DNA, the CDR3 is TGTGCCAGCAGTGAATTGACAGGGGTGGACCAGCCCCAGCATTTT.

This clone was seen a few times. V is TRBV29-1 and J is TRBJ2-7; tentative D call: TRBD1 (5 bases). Per germline, CDR1 SQVTM and CDR2 ANQGSEA. V lost 4 bases and J lost 0, with 10 bases in between. The CDR3 is made up of 13 amino acids. The CDR3 sequence is CSVVSQDSYEQYF. The CDR3 nucleotides are TGCAGCGTTGTTTCACAGGACTCCTACGAGCAGTACTTC.

This sequence joins TRBV6-5 and TRBJ1-2; 7 nucleotides agree with TRBD1. The germline CDR1 and CDR2 sequences are MNHEY and SVGAGI. V was pared by 2 bases and J by 4 bases, with 7 bases of the junction left unmatched. The CDR3 has 15 amino acids. The CDR3 DNA sequence: TGTGCCAGCAGTTACGACGGACAGGCGAGCTATGGCTACACCTTC. Encoded protein: CASSYDGQASYGYTF.

This sequence joins TRBV15 and TRBJ2-5, with 8 positions matching TRBD1. Germline CDR1 and CDR2: LNHNV and YYDKDF (reference sequence). CDR3 length equals 14 residues. Trimming removed 3 bases from V and 5 bases from J; junction bases left unmatched: 5. CDR3 sequence reads: CATSRSGGGETQYF. CDR3 DNA: TGTGCCACCAGCAGGTCAGGGGGCGGGGAGACCCAGTACTTC.

This rearrangement joins TRBV6-5 to TRBJ2-1; weak D call: TRBD1 (5 bases). The CDR3 loop spans 13 amino acids. Trimming stripped 9 bases from V and 6 bases from J, with 15 bases between. Germline loops: CDR1 MNHEY, CDR2 SVGAGI. The CDR3 loop reads CASRQIHPNEQFF. CDR3 DNA: TGTGCCAGTAGACAGATCCACCCCAATGAGCAGTTCTTC.

The CDR3 DNA follows: TGTGCCAGCAGCCCGAGACAGGGTATTTCTGGAAACACCATATATTTT. The encoded protein is CASSPRQGISGNTIYF. V is TRBV7-2 and J is TRBJ1-3; TRBD1 aligns across 7 bases. The CDR3 sequence is 16 residues long. Germline values: CDR1 SGHTA, CDR2 FQGNSA. V was clipped by 5 bases and J by 1 base; unmatched bases: 8.

This chain links TRBV28 with TRBJ2-5, with D possibly being TRBD1 (6 bases). V shed 3 bases and J shed 5 bases, with 16 bases lying between them. The CDR3 covers 15 residues. CDR1 and CDR2 from the germline V gene are MDHEN and SYDVKM. In DNA form, the CDR3 reads TGTGCCAGCAGTTTCGGACAGCTAATAGCCGAGACCCAGTACTTC. Residues: CASSFGQLIAETQYF.

This clone was seen a few times. The chain links TRBV11-1 to TRBJ1-1; the D gene is possibly TRBD1 (6 bases). Germline assignment: CDR1 SGHAT and CDR2 FQDESV (reference sequence). V lost 3 bases and J lost 7, with 15 bases in between. There are 14 residues in the CDR3. CDR3 residues: CASSFFDRSIEAFF. CDR3 bases: TGTGCCAGCAGCTTCTTTGACAGGTCAATTGAAGCTTTCTTT.

The rearrangement joins TRBV9 to TRBJ1-1; 9 bases are shared with TRBD1. The CDR3 loop spans 13 amino acids. Germline V CDR1 and CDR2: SGDLS, YYNGEE. The J segment lost 8 bases and the V segment lost 2 bases, leaving 4 bases of the junction unmatched. DNA of the CDR3: TGTGCCAGCAGCGTTGGGGGACAGGGAGAAGCTTTCTTT. Translated, it gives CASSVGGQGEAFF.

The chain uses TRBV15 and TRBJ2-2; 9 nucleotides match TRBD1. The CDR3 length is 17 residues. The ends lost 0 bases at V and 13 bases at J; junction bases unmatched: 15. Looked up from germline, CDR1 is LNHNV and CDR2 is YYDKDF (reference sequence). CDR3 in DNA: TGTGCCACCAGCAGAGATTTGTTGAGGACAGGGGAATTGGGGCTGTTTTTT. It yields the protein CATSRDLLRTGELGLFF.

This CDR3 is CASSPQGNSPLHF. DNA of the CDR3: TGTGCCAGCAGCCCTCAGGGTAATTCACCCCTCCACTTT. The chain recombines TRBV14 with TRBJ1-6; D perhaps matches TRBD1 (5 bases). CDR3 length: 13 amino acids. Germline lookup yields CDR1 SGHDN and CDR2 FVKESK. The V and J ends lost 4 bases and 6 bases respectively, with 7 bases between them. Variable domain in full (rest from reference TRBV14 and TRBJ1-6): EAGVTQFPSHSVIEKGQTVTLRCDPISGHDNLYWYRRVMGKEIKFLLHFVKESKQDESGMPNNRFLAERTGGTYSTLKVQPAELEDSGVYFCASSPQGNSPLHFGNGTRLTVT.

V and J are TRBV4-1 and TRBJ1-2, with 9 nucleotides matching TRBD1. The CDR3 runs 15 residues. V lost 3 bases and J lost 5; bases outside the gene matches: 7. CDR1 is MGHRA, CDR2 YSYEKL, per germline. This chain's CDR3 is CASSQPDRGIYGYTF. Here the CDR3 DNA reads TGCGCCAGCAGCCAGCCGGACAGGGGCATTTATGGCTACACCTTC.

The genes are TRBV7-3 and TRBJ2-3, with 11 nucleotides matching TRBD2. Germline trimming cut 1 base from V and 6 bases from J; bases unmatched to any gene: 6. CDR3 length equals 16 residues. Germline lookup yields CDR1 SGHTA and CDR2 FQGTGA. Here the CDR3 DNA reads TGTGCCAGCAGCTTAAAGGTAGCGGGGGGGCCTGATACGCAGTATTTT. It is translated as CASSLKVAGGPDTQYF.

The V call is TRBV28, the J call TRBJ1-2, with TRBD1 matching over 10 bases. The CDR3 runs 12 residues. The V segment lost 8 bases and the J segment 6 bases; nucleotides outside the gene matches: 3. Germline V gives CDR1 MDHEN, CDR2 SYDVKM. CDR3 sequence reads: CASLGQGDGYTF. CDR3 nucleotides: TGTGCCAGCTTAGGACAGGGGGATGGCTACACCTTC.

With regard to this clone: The same CDR3 also results from other DNA sequences found in this sample. The chain employs TRBV5-1 and TRBJ2-3, with 8 positions matching TRBD2. Germline CDR1 and CDR2: SGHRS and YFSETQ. V was pared by 0 bases and J by 0 bases, with 3 bases of the junction left unmatched. The CDR3 sequence is 16 residues long. DNA for the CDR3: TGCGCCAGCAGCTTGGCAGCGGGGGCTAGCACAGATACGCAGTATTTT. This translates into CASSLAAGASTDTQYF.

The chain recombines TRBV7-3 with TRBJ2-2, with D possibly being TRBD2 (7 bases). V was cut by 4 bases and J by 5 bases, with 14 bases left in between. This CDR3 region has 15 residues. Germline V gives CDR1 SGHTA, CDR2 FQGTGA. The CDR3: CASSSAGGLTGELFF. CDR3 in DNA: TGTGCCAGCAGCTCTGCCGGGGGGCTGACCGGGGAGCTGTTTTTT.

The CDR3 region has the DNA TGTGCCAGCAGTTTTCAGGGTGGAACTAATGAAAAACTGTTTTTT. It codes for CASSFQGGTNEKLFF. The genes are TRBV6-5 and TRBJ1-4, with D perhaps TRBD1 (5 bases). This CDR3 region has 15 residues. CDR1 and CDR2 from the germline V gene are MNHEY and SVGAGI. V was cut by 4 bases and J by 1 base, with 10 bases left in between.

The chain employs TRBV28 and TRBJ2-3; 12 bases align to TRBD2. The CDR3 contains 16 residues. Germline V gene sequence: CDR1 MDHEN, CDR2 SYDVKM. Trimming removed 4 bases from V and 2 bases from J; junction bases left unmatched: 4. This CDR3 is CASSSSGGVITDTQYF. As DNA, the CDR3 is TGTGCCAGCAGTTCTAGCGGGGGGGTGATCACAGATACGCAGTATTTT.